This TCR beta chain comes out of a study of spatial heterogeneity in lung cancer. This CDR3 contains 14 residues. J was trimmed by 7 bases and V by 4 bases; bases with no gene match: 10. Germline assignment: CDR1 MNHEY and CDR2 SMNVEV (reference sequence). TCRdb re-called the 5' RACE reads with MiXCR, one entry per CDR3 protein. The sample has roughly 45,000 distinct CDR3 sequences, 20% to 25% seen once. The time point: blood at routine non-recurrence follow-up after resection. This clonotype was observed many times. Material: PBMCs, obtained at follow-up. This TCR was recovered from a female donor with early-stage non-small cell lung cancer. The chain has TRBV27 and TRBJ2-7; 7 bases match TRBD1. CDR3 sequence reads: CASSSSSRGNEQYF. In DNA, the CDR3 is TGTGCCAGCAGTTCCTCCTCCAGGGGGAATGAGCAGTACTTC.